The entry that follows covers one T cell receptor (beta chain) sequence. The antigen remains undetermined. V dropped 5 bases and J dropped 0; count of bases not matched to a gene: 9. The CDR3 is made up of 18 amino acids. Germline CDR1 and CDR2: LNHDA and SQIVND (reference sequence). Patients were adults with ileal or ileocolonic Crohn's disease needing resection. The source of the sample is a study of T cell repertoires in ileal Crohn's disease. Study-level information: About half of patients got postoperative therapy: around ten thiopurines, roughly 19 anti-TNF.

Profiling relied on immunoSEQ multiplex PCR, and the TCRdb table lists in-frame clones only, not all of them. The sample lists 4,800 or so clones, 80% to 85% occurring once. Findings of the study overall: Every patient over 26.8% clonality showed endoscopic recurrence.

The V and J genes are TRBV19 and TRBJ2-3, with 12 nucleotides matching TRBD2. The sequencing sample was made of ileal tissue. The clonotype originates from an adult with Crohn's disease. The CDR3 nucleotides read TGTGCCAGTAGTCCTCTACTAGCGGGGGGCACTAGCACAGATACGCAGTATTTT. Translated, it gives CASSPLLAGGTSTDTQYF.